The present entry profiles one T cell receptor (beta chain) with its context. This sample is drawn from a study of human versus mouse CDR3 diversity and MHC coevolution. On the study more broadly: Reported immunoSEQ sensitivity was one in 200,000 T cells, with reduced amplification bias. Each sample yielded about 0.6 x 10^7 to 1.6 x 10^7 valid reads.

The germline gives CDR1 SGHTA, CDR2 FQGTGA. There are 18 residues in the CDR3. The J segment lost 7 bases and the V segment lost 5 bases, leaving 20 bases of the junction unmatched. Measured with immunoSEQ multiplex PCR; TCRdb has only the in-frame clones, and not every one. The repertoire consists of about 60,000 clones, with 94% occurring once and the leading ten covering under 20%. V usage is TRBV7-3 and J usage is TRBJ2-1; 7 bases line up with TRBD2. Specimen: naive CD4+ T cells from blood. This sample's subset: CD45RO-negative CD62L-positive naive CD4 T cells. The receptor was isolated from a person in their 60s in good health. The CDR3 loop reads CASSPNGAGVSFWNEQFF. CDR3 in DNA: TGTGCCAGCAGCCCAAATGGGGCGGGAGTATCTTTCTGGAATGAGCAGTTCTTC.